Below, 10 T cell receptor beta chains from the same sample are listed, as sequenced in a study of T cells after yellow fever vaccination. TCRdb re-called the 5' RACE reads with MiXCR, one entry per CDR3 protein. The sample carries over 300,000 distinct CDR3 sequences, 3.6% recorded once. The specimen comprised PBMCs, sampled on the day of the yellow fever booster vaccination. All receptors come from a man aged 18-30 years who received the YFV17D yellow fever vaccine.

The sample holds many counts of this clonotype. The chain is built from TRBV25-1 and TRBJ2-1, with 9 positions matching TRBD2. The CDR3 covers 16 residues. V was pared by 4 bases and J by 6 bases, with 10 bases of the junction left unmatched. Looked up from germline, CDR1 is MGHDK and CDR2 is SYGVNS. The chain's CDR3 is CASSVRERGAANEQFF. CDR3 nucleotide sequence: TGTGCCAGCAGTGTAAGGGAGCGGGGGGCCGCCAATGAGCAGTTCTTC.

The rearrangement joins TRBV5-1 to TRBJ1-1; D is undetermined. The ends were cut back, 0 bases at V and 0 bases at J, with 6 bases in the middle. Germline V gene data show CDR1 as SGHRS and CDR2 as YFSETQ. CDR3 length: 14 residues. CDR3 amino acids: CASSLGHVNTEAFF. The CDR3 nucleotides read TGCGCCAGCAGCTTGGGACACGTGAACACTGAAGCTTTCTTT.

The CDR3 region has the DNA TGTGCCAGCAGTTTGCAAGGGCCCACAGATACGCAGTATTTT. This gives the protein CASSLQGPTDTQYF. V is TRBV12-3 or TRBV12-4 and J is TRBJ2-3; no firm D call. This CDR3 contains 14 residues. V lost 3 bases, J lost 2 bases, and 9 bases lay in between.

This clonotype was recorded a few times. The CDR3 nucleotides are TGTGCCAGCACCCTAGCGGGGGTTGGCAAAAACATTCAGTACTTC. Its protein product is CASTLAGVGKNIQYF. The V call is TRBV12-3 or TRBV12-4, the J call TRBJ2-4, with 10 positions matching TRBD2. V gave up 7 bases and J gave up 3 bases; unmatched junction bases: 6. The CDR3 is 15 residues long.

CDR3 in DNA: TGTGCCAGCAGTGCCGACAGGTACAATGAGCAGTTCTTC. It encodes CASSADRYNEQFF. The rearrangement joins TRBV7-3 to TRBJ2-1, with D maybe TRBD1 (6 bases). This CDR3 has 13 amino acids. The germline V gene encodes CDR1 SGHTA and CDR2 FQGTGA. V shed 6 bases and J shed 4 bases, with 10 bases lying between them.

This clonotype was observed a few times. This chain links TRBV12-3 or TRBV12-4 with TRBJ2-7, with TRBD2 as a possible D gene (6 bases). Trimming pared 11 bases from V and 5 bases from J, leaving 16 bases between. The CDR3 has 12 amino acids. CDR3 residues: CASTPGGDEQYF. The CDR3 DNA sequence: TGTGCCTCCACCCCGGGCGGGGACGAGCAGTACTTC.

This clonotype was picked up many times. The V and J genes are TRBV29-1 and TRBJ2-4; no clear D gene. The CDR3 has 13 residues. V was pared by 4 bases and J by 2 bases, with 9 bases between. Germline V gene sequence: CDR1 SQVTM, CDR2 ANQGSEA. The CDR3 DNA sequence: TGCAGCGTTGTTGTGGTGTCCAAAAACATTCAGTACTTC. The encoded protein is CSVVVVSKNIQYF.

In this sample, this clonotype turned up many times. V and J are TRBV11-2 and TRBJ1-1, with a possible D match to TRBD1 (5 bases). Germline assignment: CDR1 SGHAT and CDR2 FQNNGV. The CDR3 covers 14 residues. Between the trimmed V and J ends, which lost 3 bases and 1 base, there was a span of 9 bases. CDR3: CASSLGPPNTEAFF. The CDR3, as DNA: TGTGCCAGCAGCTTGGGGCCTCCGAACACTGAAGCTTTCTTT.

This clonotype was seen ten or more times. The chain couples TRBV20-1 to TRBJ1-2; D gene unclear. Trimming shortened V by 2 bases and J by 2 bases, and 15 bases separated the two germline ends. Germline assignment: CDR1 DFQATT and CDR2 SNEGSKA (reference sequence). The CDR3 consists of 15 residues. DNA for the CDR3: TGCAGTGCTAGAAAGCCCGCAGAAACGAACTATGGCTACACCTTC. It translates to CSARKPAETNYGYTF.

This clonotype was detected a few times. CDR3 sequence (DNA): TGCAGTGCAGGCCCGCGGGGGATGAACACTGAAGCTTTCTTT. Protein: CSAGPRGMNTEAFF. The chain carries TRBV20-1 and TRBJ1-1, with D perhaps TRBD1 (5 bases). The CDR3 spans 14 residues. The V end lost 6 bases, the J end lost 0 bases, and 14 bases lay between the germline ends. In germline, CDR1 is DFQATT, CDR2 SNEGSKA (reference sequence).